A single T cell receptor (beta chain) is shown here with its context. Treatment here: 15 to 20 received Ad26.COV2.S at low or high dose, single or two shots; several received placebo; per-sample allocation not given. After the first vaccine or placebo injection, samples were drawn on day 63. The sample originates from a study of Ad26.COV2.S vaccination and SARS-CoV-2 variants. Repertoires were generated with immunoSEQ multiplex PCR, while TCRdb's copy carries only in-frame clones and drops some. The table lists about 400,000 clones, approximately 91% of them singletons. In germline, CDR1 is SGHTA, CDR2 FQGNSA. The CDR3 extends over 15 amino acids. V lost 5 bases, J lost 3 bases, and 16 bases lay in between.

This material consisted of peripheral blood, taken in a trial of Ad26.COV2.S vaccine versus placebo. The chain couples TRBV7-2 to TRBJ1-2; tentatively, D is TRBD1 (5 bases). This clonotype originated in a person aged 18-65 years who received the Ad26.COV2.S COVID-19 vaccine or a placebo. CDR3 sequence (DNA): TGTGCCAGCAGCGTCGCCGCGGGACGGGACTATGGCTACACCTTC. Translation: CASSVAAGRDYGYTF.